Listed below are T cell receptor beta chains from one sample, sequenced in a study of T cells in Graves' hyperthyroidism and ophthalmopathy. TCRdb independently ran MiXCR on the multiplex PCR reads; one entry per CDR3 protein. The repertoire includes approximately 590,000 distinct CDR3 sequences, more than 15% of them detected once, and around 7.8% sits in the top ten. Sequenced material: blood. These receptors were obtained from a woman in her 30s with Graves' hyperthyroidism. Each CDR3 is given with its conserved first and last residue. A D gene is named only where the DNA matches it firmly. Only some rows state a clone size, as once, few, many or a class for expanded clones.

d_call cdr3_length j_call v_call clone_size cdr3_nt cdr3_aa
TRBD2 18 TRBJ2-1 TRBV13 - TGTGCCAGCAGCGGGGGGACTAGCGGGAGAAGCTCCTACAATGAGCAGTTCTTC CASSGGTSGRSSYNEQFF
- 16 TRBJ2-3 TRBV12-3/TRBV12-4 many TGTGCCAGCAGTAGGGGTCGGGCAGCTCGAGGGGATACGCAGTATTTT CASSRGRAARGDTQYF
TRBD1 16 TRBJ1-6 TRBV7-9 many TGTGCCAGCAGCCTAGTAGGAGGACAGGGGGCTTCACCCCTCCACTTT CASSLVGGQGASPLHF
TRBD2 15 TRBJ2-7 TRBV15 many TGTGCCACCAGCACCACGACTAGCGGCCTCTACGAGCAGTACTTC CATSTTTSGLYEQYF
- 14 TRBJ1-5 TRBV28 - TGTGCCAGCATGGGACGGTATAGCAATCAGCCCCAGCATTTT CASMGRYSNQPQHF
- 14 TRBJ1-5 TRBV5-1 many TGCGCCAGCAGCACTGGGGACGGCAGCCAGCCCCAGCATTTT CASSTGDGSQPQHF
- 11 TRBJ2-7 TRBV29-1 few TGCAGCGTCCGCCGGTCTGGGGAGCAGTACTTC CSVRRSGEQYF
- 13 TRBJ1-5 TRBV29-1 - TGCAGCGTCGTCGGGGACAGCAATCAGCCCCAGCATTTT CSVVGDSNQPQHF
TRBD2 17 TRBJ2-7 TRBV6-5 many TGTGCCAGCAGTTACTCGAATTTCGCTAGCGGGTATGACGAGCAGTACTTC CASSYSNFASGYDEQYF
- 16 TRBJ2-7 TRBV7-7 few TGTGCTAGCAGCTTAGGCCAGGACCCGGGGTACTACGAGCAGTACTTC CASSLGQDPGYYEQYF
- 15 TRBJ2-4 TRBV28 many TGTGCCAGCAGTTGGGGGGTAAGGGACAAAAACATTCAGTACTTC CASSWGVRDKNIQYF
- 15 TRBJ2-1 TRBV19 - TGTGCCAGTAGTATACTCCAGCCGCGTTACAATGAGCAGTTCTTC CASSILQPRYNEQFF
- 15 TRBJ2-1 TRBV7-3 many TGTGCCAGCAGCTTAGGAGGGGGACCTGAATATGAGCAGTTCTTC CASSLGGGPEYEQFF
TRBD2 16 TRBJ2-3 TRBV29-1 - TGCAGCGTTGAAGATCTCGCGGGAGGGTGGACAGATACGCAGTATTTT CSVEDLAGGWTDTQYF
TRBD1 15 TRBJ1-2 TRBV6-1 - TGTGCCAGCAGTGCCTACAGGGGAAACCCCTATGGCTACACCTTC CASSAYRGNPYGYTF
TRBD2 20 TRBJ2-1 TRBV10-1 many TGCGCCAGCAGTGAGGCCCGGACTAGCGGGAGCTCCAGCTCCTACAATGAGCAGTTCTTC CASSEARTSGSSSSYNEQFF
- 16 TRBJ1-5 TRBV12-3/TRBV12-4 many TGTGCCAGCAGTTTCGGGGTCACCGTTGGCAATCAGCCCCAGCATTTT CASSFGVTVGNQPQHF
TRBD2 15 TRBJ2-2 TRBV11-2 many TGTGCCAGCAGCCCGGGACTAGCCAACACCGGGGAGCTGTTTTTT CASSPGLANTGELFF
TRBD1 19 TRBJ2-2 TRBV7-2 - TGTGCCAGCAGCTTATTGGGGCAGGGGGCTGGAGTAGGTCCCGGGGAGCTGTTTTTT CASSLLGQGAGVGPGELFF
TRBD1 15 TRBJ1-2 TRBV7-2 - TGTGCCAGCAGCTTAGGACAGGGGGCTCTTAATGGCTACACCTTC CASSLGQGALNGYTF
- 11 TRBJ2-7 TRBV20-1 many TGCAGTGCGGCGGGCTCCTACGAGCAGTACTTC CSAAGSYEQYF
- 15 TRBJ1-4 TRBV25-1 few TGTGCCAGCAGCCAAGGGGGGGCGGGTAATGAAAAACTGTTTTTT CASSQGGAGNEKLFF
TRBD1 13 TRBJ1-2 TRBV27 many TGTGCCAGCAGTGACAGGGGGTCCTATGGCTACACCTTC CASSDRGSYGYTF
TRBD2 14 TRBJ2-7 TRBV20-1 - TGCAGTGCCGAACAAAGCGGGAGAGCCTACGAGCAGTACTTC CSAEQSGRAYEQYF
- 15 TRBJ1-5 TRBV19 few TGTGCCAGTAGTGTCCTCCTAATGAGGGATCAGCCCCAGCATTTT CASSVLLMRDQPQHF
TRBD1 15 TRBJ2-4 TRBV29-1 few TGCAGCGTAGGGGGACAGGGGGTCTCCAAAAACATTCAGTACTTC CSVGGQGVSKNIQYF
TRBD2 18 TRBJ2-7 TRBV7-9 few TGTGCCAGCAGCTCCCCCGGGCGGGCTAGCGGGAGTTGGTACGAGCAGTACTTC CASSSPGRASGSWYEQYF
TRBD2 16 TRBJ2-1 TRBV28 many TGTGCCAGCAGTGGTGCTAGCGTAGCGGGCTACAATGAGCAGTTCTTC CASSGASVAGYNEQFF
TRBD1 17 TRBJ2-7 TRBV12-3/TRBV12-4 - TGTGCCAGCGTAAAGGACAGGGGAAATTACGACTCCTACGAGCAGTACTTC CASVKDRGNYDSYEQYF
- 17 TRBJ1-1 TRBV6-1 many TGTGCCAGCAGTGAAGTGATACAGGCGGTGGCGAACACTGAAGCTTTCTTT CASSEVIQAVANTEAFF
- 12 TRBJ2-1 TRBV12-5 few TGTGCTAGTGGTCCGTTAGCGGATGAGCAGTTCTTC CASGPLADEQFF
- 19 TRBJ2-7 TRBV9 - TGTGCCTGCAGCGTAGGAGGGGGGGATTGGGCCGACGTGGACTACGAGCAGTACTTC CACSVGGGDWADVDYEQYF
TRBD1 14 TRBJ1-6 TRBV6-1 few TGTGCCAGCAGATCGGCAGGGGGGAATTCACCCCTCCACTTT CASRSAGGNSPLHF
TRBD2 15 TRBJ2-5 TRBV20-1 many TGCAGTGCTCCCTCGGAGCGGGAGTTACAAGAGACCCAGTACTTC CSAPSERELQETQYF
- 15 TRBJ2-1 TRBV12-3/TRBV12-4 many TGTGCCAGCAGTCAACTAGCTGATGGGACGGGTGAGCAGTTCTTC CASSQLADGTGEQFF
TRBD2 16 TRBJ2-5 TRBV5-1 few TGCGCCAGCAACGCGGGAGGGGGTAGGACCAAAGAGACCCAGTACTTC CASNAGGGRTKETQYF
- 15 TRBJ2-1 TRBV6-1 - TGTGCCAGCAGTGAGGTAGGGGGGGAAGACAATGAGCAGTTCTTC CASSEVGGEDNEQFF
TRBD2 17 TRBJ2-3 TRBV9 - TGTGCCAGCAGCGTAGGACTAGCGGGAGAGAGCACAGATACGCAGTATTTT CASSVGLAGESTDTQYF
TRBD2 16 TRBJ2-1 TRBV11-3 - TGTGCCAGCAGCTCTAGGGGACTAGCGGGAGGAGGCGAGCAGTTCTTC CASSSRGLAGGGEQFF
- 16 TRBJ2-4 TRBV28 many TGTGCCAGCAGTTTAGGGGACAAAAAAGCCAAAAACATTCAGTACTTC CASSLGDKKAKNIQYF
- 14 TRBJ2-7 TRBV6-1 few TGTGCCAGCAGTAACCGGGACCGAGGTTACGAGCAGTACTTC CASSNRDRGYEQYF
TRBD2 13 TRBJ2-1 TRBV24-1 - TGTGCCACCAGTGATTTTACTAGCGGGGAGCAGTTCTTC CATSDFTSGEQFF
TRBD1 16 TRBJ2-7 TRBV7-9 many TGTGCCAGCAGTCAACGTCCCGACAGGGGGTCCTACGAGCAGTACTTC CASSQRPDRGSYEQYF
TRBD2 16 TRBJ2-7 TRBV20-1 many TGCAGTGCTAGCTGGGGACTAGCGGGTCTTCCATACGAGCAGTACTTC CSASWGLAGLPYEQYF
- 16 TRBJ2-7 TRBV15 - TGTGCCACCAGCAGAGATCCTTTAATTGGCCCACCAAGGCAGTACTTC CATSRDPLIGPPRQYF